This T cell receptor beta chain was observed in a study of response to subunit inactivated influenza vaccine. The germline V and J ends were trimmed by 6 bases and 4 bases, with 16 bases remaining between them. The V gene's germline CDR1 is MNHEY and CDR2 SVGEGT. The length of the CDR3 is 15 residues. MiXCR was run by TCRdb on the RT-PCR reads, yielding one entry per CDR3 protein. The data contain about 800,000 distinct CDR3 sequences, 21% of them seen just once; the ten biggest clones take up 9.5% to 13%. Study conclusions and caveats: It was the authors' suggestion that each seasonal influenza vaccination recruits few new T cells.

Regarding this clonotype: What it binds is unknown.

The sequence came from a man aged 45-60 years who received an inactivated influenza vaccine. Source: PBMCs from blood, taken about 5 days after vaccination. The V gene is TRBV6-2 or TRBV6-3, the J gene TRBJ2-1, with D perhaps TRBD2 (5 bases). This chain's CDR3 is CASRRGNGEYNEQFF. CDR3 DNA sequence: TGTGCCAGCAGGCGAGGGAATGGGGAATACAATGAGCAGTTCTTC.